Listed below are T cell receptor beta chains from one sample, sequenced in a study of cytomegalovirus exposure and HLA in healthy donors. Profiled with immunoSEQ multiplex PCR; TCRdb holds only in-frame clones, not every one. Here the sample spans roughly 150,000 clones, approximately 84% being singletons. The specimen sequenced was PBMCs. The receptors come from a middle-aged woman in good health and CMV-seropositive. Each CDR3 is given without its conserved first and last residue. Not every row has a clone size; where given, it reads once, few, many or a size class.

abundance,v_gene,j_gene,CDR3aa
.,TRBV12-5,TRBJ1-1,ASGLDRNTEAF
few,TRBV7-2,TRBJ1-5,ASSEKGVQPQH
.,TRBV6-1,TRBJ2-7,ASRDRPSSYEQY
once,TRBV9,TRBJ1-3,ASSVLDGSSGNTIY
.,TRBV4-2,TRBJ1-3,ASSQGIGDFFSGNTIY
.,TRBV19,TRBJ1-4,ASTERETAQARKLF
.,TRBV5-5,TRBJ1-3,ASSLASQSSGNTIY
.,TRBV7-2,TRBJ1-1,ASSRQVNTEAF
.,TRBV10-3,TRBJ2-3,AITGGGTDTDTQY
few,TRBV30,TRBJ1-5,AYNTGTDYQPQH
.,TRBV14,TRBJ2-1,ASSHFPLYNEQF
few,TRBV7-9,TRBJ2-2,ASSLALGLTSYSGELF
.,TRBV14,TRBJ1-1,ASSPFYEGTEAF
.,TRBV10-3,TRBJ2-3,AITAGEYTDTQY
.,TRBV6-5,TRBJ1-2,ASSLGQGGYGYT
few,TRBV4-3,TRBJ2-2,ASSHGGGNTGELF
.,TRBV11-2,TRBJ2-3,AGARGVAGGDTQY
.,TRBV5-1,TRBJ1-1,ASSAGQVNTEAF
.,TRBV6-6,TRBJ1-1,ASSPILGQRTEAF
many,TRBV5-6,TRBJ1-3,ASNVLVGLGENTIY
.,TRBV30,TRBJ1-1,AWSDLGPGGTEAF
.,TRBV21-1,TRBJ1-3,ASSLPYGTGGYSSGNTIY
.,TRBV5-4,TRBJ2-5,ASSFSGGEETQY
once,TRBV19,TRBJ1-5,ASSTAYGGLPQH
.,TRBV5-4,TRBJ1-2,ASSLGQGRRFYT
.,TRBV27,TRBJ2-2,ASSLSLAGIGELF
.,TRBV6-5,TRBJ1-1,ASRRQGYTEAF
few,TRBV30,TRBJ1-5,AWSVQLSQPQH
.,TRBV2,TRBJ2-5,ANGLAGGKETQY
.,TRBV5-4,TRBJ1-2,ASSSRDRGYGYT
.,TRBV7-9,TRBJ1-2,ASSLDGRGGADT
.,TRBV10-2,TRBJ1-3,ASSERTALTTIY
.,TRBV7-9,TRBJ2-1,SSSPTSGSSYNEQF
.,TRBV7-8,TRBJ2-5,ASSLRGGGRETQY
.,TRBV7-2,TRBJ1-2,ASSQDPPRGGYGYT
.,TRBV28,TRBJ2-7,ASSVLLGTGNEQY
.,TRBV6-5,TRBJ1-2,ASNRGGAGGYT
.,TRBV6-1,TRBJ1-3,ASGRGLGNTIY
.,TRBV7-3,TRBJ2-2,ASSGEGTGELF
.,TRBV6-6,TRBJ1-5,ASSYSDRDNQPQH
.,TRBV30,TRBJ2-7,AFTQGVAYEQY
.,TRBV19,TRBJ1-4,ASRLTGGNEKLF
.,TRBV18,TRBJ1-2,ASSPLQGNGYT
.,TRBV7-2,TRBJ1-4,ASSPGDRGHEKLF
.,TRBV21-1,TRBJ2-7,ASSSLDEQY
.,TRBV10-3,TRBJ1-6,AIRRERSSPLH
.,TRBV5-5,TRBJ2-3,ASSSSGTSDTDTQY
.,TRBV10-3,TRBJ2-7,AIRETGTYEQY
.,TRBV27,TRBJ1-1,ASRADRTMNTEAF